This T cell receptor beta chain was recovered during a study of T cells after yellow fever vaccination (dated by TCRdb to between 2018 and 2021). About the study as a whole: The SMART-Seq v4 Ultra Low Input RNA kit was used to prepare libraries from fractions with low cell numbers. Bulk TCR alpha and beta repertoires were sequenced longitudinally to track T-cell clones before and after primary and booster YFV17D yellow fever vaccination. The cohort comprised two healthy male donors, one aged 18 to 30 and one aged 30 to 40 years. Blood was drawn at multiple timepoints before and after primary and secondary immunization, with bulk PBMC replicates and cell subsets isolated.

What the research found in general, with its limitations: A small fraction of clonotypes appeared in both the CD4 and CD8 compartments, likely as a result of convergent recombination. Because only a couple of donors were included in the study, the extent to which the findings can be generalized is limited. The secondary T-cell response was weaker than the primary response but faster, peaking on day 5 instead of day 15. After the booster, most clones that had expanded after primary vaccination were detected again (approximately 97% of CD4 and 88% of CD8), suggesting broad maintenance of memory. FACS-sorted repertoires could contain abundant contaminating clonotypes from the bulk population, so computational filtering was required.

The sample's treatment or condition label is to be understood as: live attenuated yellow fever vaccine strain. A standard Ficoll-Paque protocol was used to isolate PBMCs from peripheral blood. CD4 and CD8 T-cell fractions were isolated with Dynabeads CD4 and CD8 positive selection kits. TriZol was used to extract RNA from bulk PBMCs, from CD4 and CD8 fractions, and from dextramer-positive and dextramer-negative fractions. Including cysteine and phenylalanine, the CDR3 has 16 amino acids. Just CDR3 DNA is preserved here, 48 bases in frame from base 1. V ends up 5 bases short and J 0 bases short, with an unmatched junction base count of 8. In the germline V gene, CDR1 corresponds to MDHEN and CDR2 to SYDVKM. With respect to this clonotype: It lacks a known antigen. No base quality information exists; no much larger clone differs at one position.

TCR cDNA was made using 5'RACE template switching, a step that added a universal primer site and unique molecular identifiers. Priming for cDNA synthesis came from both the TCR alpha and TCR beta constant segments. Library amplification involved two PCR steps, and the second step added sample barcodes and sequencing adapters. Sequencing of libraries was done on Illumina HiSeq 2500 (2x100 bp) or NovaSeq (2x150 bp). The paper's data handling went like this. MIGEC was used to demultiplex reads and collapse the reads into UMI consensus sequences, and MiXCR was used for V(D)J alignment. Using edgeR on replicate PBMC samples, clonotypes were called vaccine-responding if FDR was below 0.01 and the log2 fold change was above 5 up to day 15. Each bulk clonotype received a CD4 or CD8 identity based on whether the sequenced CD4 or CD8 repertoire contained that clonotype at higher abundance. Starting from the raw public reads, TCRdb applied fastp trimming at Q25, assembled clones with MiXCR and retained in-frame beta chains. A single entry per CDR3 protein holds the most common genes and DNA from its merged rows. These V and J calls rely on TCRdb rather than the paper's analysis. This sample comprises around 110,000 distinct CDR3 sequences, 8.4% of them detected only once. The biggest ten clones account for less than 30% of the sample.

The input for sequencing was CD8+ T cells sorted from PBMCs, taken 45 days after the yellow fever booster vaccination. The chain is made from TRBV28 and TRBJ2-7; TRBD1 aligns with 9 central bases. This clonotype was sampled from a man aged 30-40 years who received the YFV17D yellow fever vaccine. CDR3 protein: CASSIMTGGNSYEQYF. The sequenced DNA: TGTGCCAGCAGTATAATGACAGGGGGGAACTCCTACGAGCAGTACTTC.